A selection of T cell receptor beta chains follows, all from one sample in a study of blood T cell repertoires in COVID-19. The protocol was immunoSEQ multiplex PCR, while the TCRdb copy is restricted to in-frame clones and leaves out a portion. The sample contains around 200,000 clones, around 80% of which appear only once. Sequenced sample: peripheral blood. The origin of the receptors is a middle-aged man with active or convalescent COVID-19. Each CDR3 is given with its conserved first and last residue. Fields, in order: V gene, clone size, D gene, J gene, CDR3 protein, CDR3 DNA. The D gene is left open where the match is weak. Some rows mark clone size as missing; the rest say once, few, many or name a class of expanded clone.

TRBV24-1,-,-,TRBJ1-5,CATSDLQSNQPQHF,TGTGCCACCAGTGATTTGCAGAGCAATCAGCCCCAGCATTTT
TRBV7-6,-,TRBD1,TRBJ1-1,CASRERVSDRVGFRTEAFF,TGTGCCAGCAGGGAAAGGGTGTCGGACAGGGTTGGGTTTAGAACTGAAGCTTTCTTT
TRBV24-1,-,-,TRBJ2-1,CATSDPWREQFF,TGTGCCACCAGTGATCCCTGGCGGGAGCAGTTCTTC
TRBV5-6,-,-,TRBJ2-2,CASSLAGLGGELFF,TGTGCCAGCAGCTTGGCGGGGTTGGGCGGGGAGCTGTTTTTT
TRBV6-2/TRBV6-3,once,-,TRBJ2-2,CASSPVAPNAGELFF,TGTGCCAGCAGCCCCGTGGCACCGAACGCCGGGGAGCTGTTTTTT
TRBV29-1,few,TRBD1,TRBJ1-2,CSVAQGNYGYTF,TGCAGCGTTGCACAGGGGAACTATGGCTACACCTTC
TRBV2,once,TRBD2,TRBJ2-3,CASSGSGASTDTQYF,TGTGCCAGCAGTGGGAGCGGGGCTAGCACAGATACGCAGTATTTT
TRBV4-1,-,TRBD1,TRBJ1-1,CASRPLGGADAFF,TGCGCCAGCCGCCCATTAGGGGGCGCGGATGCTTTCTTT
TRBV30,-,TRBD2,TRBJ2-7,CAWRGGTSGSYEQYF,TGTGCCTGGAGAGGCGGGACTAGCGGGTCCTACGAGCAGTACTTC
TRBV19,-,-,TRBJ2-4,CASSPQVAKNIQYF,TGTGCCAGTAGTCCTCAGGTAGCCAAAAACATTCAGTACTTC
TRBV12-5,-,-,TRBJ1-1,CASGGPAPMDTEAFF,TGTGCTAGTGGGGGCCCGGCCCCCATGGACACTGAAGCTTTCTTT
TRBV30,-,TRBD2,TRBJ2-7,CAWSRIGEGTLKYEQYF,TGTGCCTGGAGTCGTATTGGGGAGGGAACTCTCAAGTACGAGCAGTACTTC
TRBV6-5,-,-,TRBJ2-1,CASSFDKTQFF,TGTGCCAGCAGTTTTGACAAGACCCAGTTCTTC
TRBV15,once,-,TRBJ2-1,CATSRDPYPYNEQFF,TGTGCCACCAGCAGAGATCCCTACCCCTACAATGAGCAGTTCTTC
TRBV5-1,-,TRBD1,TRBJ1-1,CASSLAPGGRTEAFF,TGCGCCAGCAGCTTGGCTCCAGGGGGCCGCACTGAAGCTTTCTTT
TRBV28,-,-,TRBJ2-2,CASLVRVGYRELFF,TGTGCCAGCCTTGTCAGGGTCGGATATCGGGAGCTGTTTTTT
TRBV9,-,-,TRBJ2-7,CASSLTDSPSYEQYF,TGTGCCAGCAGCTTAACGGACAGTCCCTCCTACGAGCAGTACTTC
TRBV6-5,-,-,TRBJ2-1,CASRLSSSYNEQFF,TGTGCCAGCAGACTAAGTAGCTCCTACAATGAGCAGTTCTTC
TRBV29-1,-,-,TRBJ1-4,CSVDCSNNEKLFF,TGCAGCGTTGACTGCAGTAATAATGAAAAACTGTTTTTT
TRBV5-4,-,TRBD2,TRBJ2-1,CASSLEVAGGPNDNEQFF,TGTGCCAGCAGCTTGGAAGTAGCGGGGGGGCCCAACGACAATGAGCAGTTCTTC
TRBV7-2,few,TRBD2,TRBJ2-3,CASSLDSGLGNPRGQYF,TGTGCCAGCAGCTTAGACTCGGGACTAGGAAACCCACGGGGGCAGTATTTT
TRBV11-2,-,-,TRBJ2-6,CASSLLGGSSGANVLTF,TGTGCCAGCAGCTTATTGGGGGGTAGCTCTGGGGCCAACGTCCTGACTTTC
TRBV7-9,-,-,TRBJ1-1,CASSPPGRGNTEAFF,TGTGCCAGCAGCCCACCAGGCAGGGGGAACACTGAAGCTTTCTTT
TRBV30,-,-,TRBJ2-2,CAWSSQANTGELFF,TGTGCCTGGAGTAGCCAGGCGAACACCGGGGAGCTGTTTTTT
TRBV20-1,-,-,TRBJ1-2,CSAQRGGYTF,TGCAGTGCCCAGCGAGGTGGCTACACCTTC
TRBV30,-,-,TRBJ2-3,CAWSVFRDTQYF,TGTGCCTGGAGTGTCTTCCGGGATACGCAGTATTTT
TRBV6-6,-,-,TRBJ2-2,CASSRGRAPGTGELFF,TGTGCCAGCAGTCGAGGGAGAGCACCGGGAACCGGGGAGCTGTTTTTT
TRBV6-7,-,TRBD1,TRBJ2-5,CASSGQGGETQYF,TGTGCCAGCAGTGGACAGGGCGGAGAGACCCAGTACTTC
TRBV27,-,TRBD1,TRBJ1-6,CASSTPRGLSSYNSPLHF,TGTGCCAGCAGTACCCCCAGGGGGCTGAGCTCCTATAATTCACCCCTCCACTTT
TRBV4-1,-,TRBD1,TRBJ1-2,CASSQVGTGGGYGYTF,TGCGCCAGCAGCCAAGTCGGGACAGGGGGAGGCTATGGCTACACCTTC
TRBV12-3/TRBV12-4,-,-,TRBJ1-5,CASSTGVGQPQHF,TGTGCCAGCAGTACGGGGGTCGGACAGCCCCAGCATTTT
TRBV5-8,-,-,TRBJ2-5,CASSLVSGALVKTQYF,TGTGCCAGCAGCCTTGTGAGCGGAGCTCTGGTAAAGACCCAGTACTTC
TRBV4-3,few,-,TRBJ2-7,CASSQDSGVYEQYF,TGCGCCAGCAGCCAAGATTCCGGGGTTTACGAGCAGTACTTC
TRBV7-2,-,TRBD2,TRBJ2-5,CASSLGLAGLETQYF,TGTGCCAGCAGCTTAGGCCTAGCGGGGCTAGAGACCCAGTACTTC